This T cell receptor (beta chain) was profiled in a study of radiation and T cells in renal cell carcinoma. This CDR3 contains 17 residues. Germline V gene sequence: CDR1 GTSNPN, CDR2 SVGIG (reference sequence). Time point meaning: baseline pretreatment blood. Treatment meaning: 15 Gy SBRT to primary tumor, nephrectomy 4 weeks later. Some clones are missing from TCRdb's copy, which holds only in-frame ones; the method was immunoSEQ multiplex PCR. Of tens of thousands of clones listed, over 70% were seen once; the top ten hold roughly 8%. Of note for this clone: A read error may produce the germline difference seen at one junction end. This specimen includes other DNA sequences encoding the same CDR3.

V usage is TRBV30 and J usage is TRBJ2-2, with TRBD2 matching over 13 bases. The sequence was collected from a man between 60 and 70 years old with renal cell carcinoma. The specimen comprised blood, sampled from a patient whose treatment included radiotherapy and nephrectomy. In DNA form, the CDR3 reads TGTGCTTGGAGTGCAGGGACTAGCGGGATAAGGACCGGGGAGCTGTTTTTT. Translating it yields CAWSAGTSGIRTGELFF.